Following are 25 T cell receptor beta chains from one sample sequenced in a study of cytomegalovirus exposure and HLA in healthy donors. The PCR employed 60 Vbeta primers together with 13 Jbeta primers. Assay used: immunoSEQ multiplex PCR; TCRdb lists only in-frame clones, some missing. The sample records over 100,000 clones, roughly 80% being singletons. The sequenced material came from PBMCs. Source of these receptors: a woman aged 30 to 39 in good health and CMV-seropositive.

The rearrangement links TRBV6-5 to TRBJ1-5, with D possibly being TRBD1 (6 bases). In germline, CDR1 is MNHEY, CDR2 SVGAGI. The CDR3 runs to 13 residues. Trimming left V 6 bases short and J 4 bases short, with 10 bases between. In DNA, the CDR3 is TGTGCCAGCAGCCGGGACACGAATCAGCCCCAGCATTTT. As protein: CASSRDTNQPQHF.

The chain recombines TRBV13 with TRBJ2-5; 9 positions agree with TRBD1. V dropped 5 bases and J dropped 8; count of bases not matched to a gene: 21. Germline V gene data show CDR1 as PRHDT and CDR2 as FYEKMQ (reference sequence). The CDR3 extends over 18 amino acids. This chain's CDR3 is CASSRDLRQGGNSGTQYF. Written as DNA, the CDR3 is TGTGCCAGCAGCCGGGACTTAAGACAGGGGGGGAATTCGGGTACCCAGTACTTC.

This clone was picked up a small number of times. The chain carries TRBV9 and TRBJ2-1, with a possible D match to TRBD2 (6 bases). Germline V gene data show CDR1 as SGDLS and CDR2 as YYNGEE. CDR3 length: 13 amino acids. V lost 3 bases, J lost 9 bases, and 13 bases lay in between. The CDR3 DNA follows: TGTGCCAGCAGCGAGTGGAGGGAAGGTGAGCAGTTCTTC. Its translation: CASSEWREGEQFF. Variable domain in full (rest from reference TRBV9 and TRBJ2-1): DSGVTQTPKHLITATGQRVTLRCSPRSGDLSVYWYQQSLDQGLQFLIQYYNGEERAKGNILERFSAQQFPDLHSELNLSSLELGDSALYFCASSEWREGEQFFGPGTRLTVL.

J is TRBJ1-1 and V is TRBV11-2; unclear D gene. CDR3 size: 12 residues. The V end lost 0 bases, the J end lost 6 bases, and 5 bases lay between the germline ends. Looked up from germline, CDR1 is SGHAT and CDR2 is FQNNGV. The CDR3: CASSLDLSEAFF. The CDR3 DNA reads TGTGCCAGCAGCTTAGATCTATCTGAAGCTTTCTTT.

This clone appeared a single time. This chain uses TRBV29-1 with TRBJ2-7; 13 nucleotides align to TRBD2. The junction had 7 bases not matched to a gene; V was cut back by 6 bases and J by 2 bases. The CDR3 has 15 amino acids. In germline, CDR1 is SQVTM, CDR2 ANQGSEA. CDR3 DNA: TGCAGCGTGGAGACTAGCGGGGGGCTTACCTACGAGCAGTACTTC. This translates into CSVETSGGLTYEQYF.

The J gene is TRBJ1-3, the V gene TRBV18; unclear D gene. The germline V gene has CDR1 KGHSH and CDR2 LQKENI. Trimming removed 3 bases from V and 0 bases from J, with 9 bases in between. The CDR3 covers 15 residues. Written as DNA, the CDR3 is TGTGCCAGCTCACCGTCGTCAGTCTCTGGAAACACCATATATTTT. Its translation: CASSPSSVSGNTIYF.

Note on this clone: The junction departs from the called germline gene at one end, perhaps through a read error. The same CDR3 also results from other DNA sequences found in this sample. This chain's CDR3 is CASSILPGLGGGELFF. The CDR3 DNA follows: TGTGCCAGCAGCATCCTACCGGGACTAGGTGGCGGGGAGTTGTTTTTT. This chain uses TRBV9 with TRBJ2-2; 8 bases agree with TRBD2. The CDR3 covers 16 residues. Germline V gene data show CDR1 as SGDLS and CDR2 as YYNGEE.

The gene calls are TRBV23-1 and TRBJ1-1, with D hard to call. TRBV23-1 is classed as an ORF, of uncertain function. Trimming cost V 2 bases and J 5 bases, with 21 bases left between them. The CDR3 totals 17 residues. CDR3 nucleotides: TGCGCCAGCAGTCAACATCGTGGGTTCGGGGTTGGTACTGAAGCTTTCTTT. Protein product: CASSQHRGFGVGTEAFF.

V is TRBV11-2 and J is TRBJ1-5; TRBD1 matches at 7 bases. This CDR3 region has 16 residues. Germline loops: CDR1 SGHAT, CDR2 FQNNGV. Germline trimming cut 4 bases from V and 1 base from J; bases unmatched to any gene: 7. In nucleotides, the CDR3 is TGTGCCAGCAGCTACAGGGGTGGGTTAAGCAATCAGCCCCAGCATTTT. It codes for CASSYRGGLSNQPQHF.

The rearrangement joins TRBV5-4 to TRBJ2-5; 11 bases map to TRBD2. There are 15 residues in the CDR3. The junction had 3 bases not matched to a gene; V was cut back by 4 bases and J by 1 base. CDR1 is SGHNT, CDR2 YYREEE, per germline (reference sequence). DNA for the CDR3: TGTGCCAGCAGCCGCGGGACTAGCGGCCAAGAGACCCAGTACTTC. As protein: CASSRGTSGQETQYF.

This clone was observed a few times. J is TRBJ1-2 and V is TRBV2, with a weak D call TRBD1 (5 bases). CDR1 is SNHLY, CDR2 FYNNEI, per germline. Trimming stripped 8 bases from V and 4 bases from J, with 14 bases between. There are 13 residues in the CDR3. CDR3 amino acids: CASSSDKSYGYTF. In nucleotides, the CDR3 is TGTGCCAGCTCCTCGGACAAAAGCTATGGCTACACCTTC.

The chain has TRBV27 and TRBJ2-3; TRBD1 agrees at 7 bases. V lost 4 bases to trimming and J lost 0 bases; unmatched junction nucleotides: 7. The CDR3 has 16 residues. Germline loops: CDR1 MNHEY, CDR2 SMNVEV (reference sequence). The CDR3 DNA follows: TGTGCCAGCAGTTCCCCATGGGACAGTAGCACAGATACGCAGTATTTT. This encodes CASSSPWDSSTDTQYF.

The J gene is TRBJ1-2, the V gene TRBV5-6; D gene uncertain. This CDR3 spans 13 amino acids. Looked up from germline, CDR1 is SGHDT and CDR2 is YYEEEE. The V and J ends lost 2 bases and 8 bases respectively, with 13 bases between them. The CDR3 DNA reads TGTGCCAGCAGCTTACCCGGGGTCGGGGGCTACACCTTC. It is translated as CASSLPGVGGYTF. The full variable domain, in which reference TRBV5-6 and TRBJ1-2 provide the parts outside the CDR3, is DAGVTQSPTHLIKTRGQQVTLRCSPKSGHDTVSWYQQALGQGPQFIFQYYEEEERQRGNFPDRFSGHQFPNYSSELNVNALLLGDSALYLCASSLPGVGGYTFGSGTRLTVV.

The V call is TRBV10-3, the J call TRBJ2-2; D is unclear. CDR1 is ENHRY and CDR2 is SYGVKD in the germline V gene. V was cut by 4 bases and J by 5 bases, with 11 bases left in between. The CDR3 covers 14 residues. The CDR3 region has the DNA TGTGCCATCAGTGTTCAGGATTTGACCGGGGAGCTGTTTTTT. Translation: CAISVQDLTGELFF.

This chain uses TRBV14 with TRBJ2-5; 11 bases fit TRBD2. CDR1 and CDR2 (germline): SGHDN, FVKESK. V trimming: 0 bases; J trimming: 5 bases; junction bases outside the gene matches: 11. This CDR3 comprises 18 residues. The CDR3, as DNA: TGTGCCAGCAGCCAAGATCTCCTAGCGGGGGGCCCTCTGGAGACCCAGTACTTC. It translates to CASSQDLLAGGPLETQYF.

This clone was seen a few times. This sequence joins TRBV11-1 and TRBJ2-3; 7 nucleotides match TRBD1. Trimming removed 5 bases from V and 6 bases from J; junction bases left unmatched: 8. This CDR3 region has 14 residues. The germline gives CDR1 SGHAT, CDR2 FQDESV (reference sequence). This chain's CDR3 is CASSRDSAEDTQYF. Written as DNA, the CDR3 is TGTGCCAGCAGCCGGGACAGCGCCGAGGATACGCAGTATTTT. The full variable domain, completed using reference TRBV11-1 and TRBJ2-3, is EAEVAQSPRYKITEKSQAVAFWCDPISGHATLYWYRQILGQGPELLVQFQDESVVDDSQLPKDRFSAERLKGVDSTLKIQPAELGDSAMYLCASSRDSAEDTQYFGPGTRLTVL.

This clone was detected only a few times. CDR3 residues: CASSSGQLGTYGYTF. The CDR3 DNA sequence: TGTGCCAGCAGCTCGGGACAGCTAGGTACCTATGGCTACACCTTC. The chain links TRBV5-4 to TRBJ1-2; TRBD1 matches at 7 bases. With 3 bases clipped from V and 4 bases from J, the junction kept 9 bases outside the gene matches. Germline-derived CDR1 and CDR2 are SGHNT and YYREEE (reference sequence). This CDR3 has 15 residues.

The chain is built from TRBV7-9 and TRBJ2-3, with 9 bases identical to TRBD2. V shed 2 bases, J shed 4 bases, and the junction held 4 bases outside the gene matches. CDR1 is SEHNR, CDR2 FQNEAQ, per germline (reference sequence). The CDR3 runs to 15 residues. CDR3 DNA: TGTGCCAGCAGCTTAATGGCGGGGGGGGCAGATACGCAGTATTTT. Amino acids: CASSLMAGGADTQYF.

This chain links TRBV7-6 with TRBJ2-3; no firm D call. The germline CDR1 and CDR2 sequences are SGHVS and FNYEAQ. Trimming took off 1 base at V and 3 bases at J, with 8 bases between the two ends. This CDR3 spans 14 amino acids. CDR3 DNA: TGTGCCAGCAGCTTAGAAACAGCTACAGATACGCAGTATTTT. Protein sequence: CASSLETATDTQYF.

V is TRBV9 and J is TRBJ2-1; TRBD2 matches at 13 bases. CDR1 and CDR2 from the germline V gene are SGDLS and YYNGEE. The CDR3 is 14 residues long. J lost 9 bases, V lost 3 bases, and 3 bases had no gene match. The CDR3, as DNA: TGTGCCAGCAGCGCCAGACTAGCGGGGGGTGAGCAGTTCTTC. This sequence encodes CASSARLAGGEQFF.

CDR3: CASSTGPRRANSNQPQHF. The CDR3 region has the DNA TGTGCCAGTAGTACCGGGCCCCGGAGGGCGAATAGCAATCAGCCCCAGCATTTT. This chain links TRBV19 with TRBJ1-5, with D hard to call. V was clipped by 4 bases and J by 0 bases, with 19 bases between them. Germline CDR1 and CDR2: LNHDA and SQIVND (reference sequence). CDR3 size: 18 residues.

The V call is TRBV4-2, the J call TRBJ2-1; 10 positions agree with TRBD1. The J segment lost 5 bases and the V segment lost 0 bases, leaving 10 bases of the junction unmatched. The CDR3 is 18 residues long. CDR1 and CDR2 (germline): LGHNA, YNFKEQ. Here the CDR3 reads CASSQDPFGTGAHNEQFF. In nucleotides, the CDR3 is TGTGCCAGCAGCCAAGATCCTTTTGGGACAGGGGCCCACAATGAGCAGTTCTTC.

The chain couples TRBV4-3 to TRBJ1-2, with D perhaps TRBD1 (6 bases). V shed 3 bases and J shed 4 bases, with 12 bases lying between them. CDR1 is LGHNA, CDR2 YSLEER, per germline. CDR3 length: 14 residues. This chain's CDR3 is CASSQWWDTYGYTF. In DNA form, the CDR3 reads TGCGCCAGCAGCCAGTGGTGGGACACCTATGGCTACACCTTC.

The rearrangement links TRBV5-6 to TRBJ2-7; 9 bases line up with TRBD1. This CDR3 is built from 14 residues. The J segment lost 5 bases and the V segment lost 3 bases, leaving 6 bases of the junction unmatched. Germline CDR1 is SGHDT and CDR2 is YYEEEE. This CDR3 reads CASSWGTGINEQYF. Written as DNA, the CDR3 is TGTGCCAGCAGCTGGGGGACAGGGATCAACGAGCAGTACTTC.

This CDR3 is CASRSDRFGVHTEAFF. The CDR3 DNA reads as TGCGCCAGCAGAAGTGACAGGTTCGGGGTTCACACTGAAGCTTTCTTT. This rearrangement joins TRBV5-1 to TRBJ1-1, with D tentatively TRBD1 (6 bases). Germline CDR1 is SGHRS and CDR2 is YFSETQ. The CDR3 contains 16 residues. The V end was cut by 5 bases, the J end by 3 bases, with 20 bases between.